The clone carrying this T cell receptor (beta chain) was seen at least ten times. Subjects with ophthalmopathy showed a Clinical Activity Score no lower than 3, a NOSPECS grade no lower than 4, and a duration shorter than 3 months. Exclusion criteria comprised uncontrolled infection, other autoimmune disease, pregnancy or lactation. Using RNA transcripts as the source, TCR beta CDR3 regions were amplified. An initial round of RT-PCR targeting the TCR CDR3 relied on the HTBI primer set. TCRdb passed the multiplex PCR reads through MiXCR, listing each CDR3 protein once. The repertoire holds 530,000 or so distinct CDR3 sequences, around 24% seen once, with approximately 10% in the top ten. The sample originates from a study of T cells in Graves' hyperthyroidism and ophthalmopathy. Study in general: Sampling of peripheral blood happened at initial diagnosis, prior to any treatment.

Trimming at V came to 4 bases and at J to 6 bases, leaving 6 bases not matched to a gene. The CDR3 is 13 amino acids. Germline V gene data show CDR1 as SQVTM and CDR2 as ANQGSEA. Material for sequencing was blood. This TCR derives from a woman aged 25 to 39 with Graves' ophthalmopathy. The rearrangement links TRBV29-1 to TRBJ2-7; 10 bases map to TRBD1. CDR3 amino acids: CSVAATGGFEQYF. The DNA for the CDR3 is TGCAGCGTTGCCGCGACAGGGGGCTTCGAGCAGTACTTC.